Listed below are T cell receptor beta chains from one sample, sequenced in a study of cytomegalovirus exposure and HLA in healthy donors. Clones were read by immunoSEQ multiplex PCR, and TCRdb kept only the in-frame ones, dropping some. Among 150,000 or so clones listed, approximately 81% were seen once. Material: PBMCs. The receptors were sampled from a man younger than 35 in good health and CMV-seropositive. CDR3s include the opening cysteine and the closing phenylalanine or tryptophan. D genes are given only for firm matches. A row's size may be missing; if present it is once, few, many or a size class.

D,size,V,J,DNA,CDR3
TRBD1,NA,TRBV5-1,TRBJ1-1,TGCGCCAGCAGCCCGACAGGGGAATGGGCTGAAGCTTTCTTT,CASSPTGEWAEAFF
NA,NA,TRBV7-2,TRBJ2-5,TGTGCCAGCAGCTTTCCCCTTAGCCAAGAGACCCAGTACTTC,CASSFPLSQETQYF
NA,NA,TRBV30,TRBJ2-2,TGTGCCTGGAGTGGGGGCGCAGGAAACACCGGGGAGCTGTTTTTT,CAWSGGAGNTGELFF
NA,NA,TRBV7-9,TRBJ1-2,TGTGCCAGCAGCTTGAGTCGAGAGGGCTACACCTTC,CASSLSREGYTF
TRBD1,NA,TRBV11-1,TRBJ1-1,TGTGCCAGCAGCCGGGGGTACGTGACAGGGGGCACTGAAGCTTTCTTT,CASSRGYVTGGTEAFF
TRBD1,NA,TRBV19,TRBJ1-6,TGTGCCAGTAGTACAGGGGGCTCCTATAATTCACCCCTCCACTTT,CASSTGGSYNSPLHF
TRBD1,NA,TRBV4-2,TRBJ1-3,TGTGCCAGCAGCCAAGAGCAGGGGGTTAGTGGAAACACCATATATTTT,CASSQEQGVSGNTIYF
TRBD1,NA,TRBV4-1,TRBJ2-5,TGCGCCAGCAGCCAAGAGGGAGGACAGGGGATAGAGACCCAGTACTTC,CASSQEGGQGIETQYF
NA,NA,TRBV5-1,TRBJ2-1,TGCGCCAGCAGCTTGGACGGACAGTACTACAATGAGCAGTTCTTC,CASSLDGQYYNEQFF
TRBD2,NA,TRBV5-1,TRBJ2-1,TGCGCCAGCAACAGCGGGGTCCTGGGTGAGCAGTTCTTC,CASNSGVLGEQFF
NA,NA,TRBV19,TRBJ1-5,TGTGCCAGTCGGCCGGGTGATCAGCCCCAGCATTTT,CASRPGDQPQHF
TRBD1,NA,TRBV7-3,TRBJ1-2,TGTGCCAGCAGCCCCGGGACAGGGTTTGAACATGGCTACACCTTC,CASSPGTGFEHGYTF
TRBD1,NA,TRBV6-5,TRBJ2-7,TGTGCCAGCAGACCATTTGGGACAGGGACCTACGAGCAGTACTTC,CASRPFGTGTYEQYF
NA,NA,TRBV4-1,TRBJ2-1,TGCGCCAGCAGCCAACGTCCGGAGGGACCTAACAATGAGCAGTTCTTC,CASSQRPEGPNNEQFF
NA,NA,TRBV9,TRBJ2-3,TGTGCCAGCAGCGTAGGGGGGGTTAAAAGCACAGATACGCAGTATTTT,CASSVGGVKSTDTQYF
NA,NA,TRBV7-9,TRBJ1-1,TGTGCCAGCAGCTTAGCGAGAGAGGCTGAAGCTTTCTTT,CASSLAREAEAFF
NA,NA,TRBV30,TRBJ2-7,TGTGCCTGGAACGCGGCGTACGAGCAGTACTTC,CAWNAAYEQYF
NA,NA,TRBV2,TRBJ2-3,TGTGCCAGCAGTCGACAGGAAGATACGCAGTATTTT,CASSRQEDTQYF
TRBD2,few,TRBV19,TRBJ2-7,TGTGCCAGTAGTATAGATTCCAGCGGGGGAAATAACTACGAGCAGTACTTC,CASSIDSSGGNNYEQYF
NA,NA,TRBV6-1,TRBJ2-3,TGTGCCAGCAGTGAAGACGTTGCTTTGCGCACGCAGTATTTT,CASSEDVALRTQYF
NA,NA,TRBV7-9,TRBJ2-2,TGTGCCAGCACTCTATACCGGGACAAGAACATCGGGGAGCTGTTTTTT,CASTLYRDKNIGELFF
NA,NA,TRBV7-9,TRBJ1-2,TGTGCCAGCAGCCCCTGGGGTGCGGGGGGCTACACCTTC,CASSPWGAGGYTF
NA,NA,TRBV12-5,TRBJ2-7,TGTGCTAGTGGTTTGGGGGGCACCTACGAGCAGTACTTC,CASGLGGTYEQYF